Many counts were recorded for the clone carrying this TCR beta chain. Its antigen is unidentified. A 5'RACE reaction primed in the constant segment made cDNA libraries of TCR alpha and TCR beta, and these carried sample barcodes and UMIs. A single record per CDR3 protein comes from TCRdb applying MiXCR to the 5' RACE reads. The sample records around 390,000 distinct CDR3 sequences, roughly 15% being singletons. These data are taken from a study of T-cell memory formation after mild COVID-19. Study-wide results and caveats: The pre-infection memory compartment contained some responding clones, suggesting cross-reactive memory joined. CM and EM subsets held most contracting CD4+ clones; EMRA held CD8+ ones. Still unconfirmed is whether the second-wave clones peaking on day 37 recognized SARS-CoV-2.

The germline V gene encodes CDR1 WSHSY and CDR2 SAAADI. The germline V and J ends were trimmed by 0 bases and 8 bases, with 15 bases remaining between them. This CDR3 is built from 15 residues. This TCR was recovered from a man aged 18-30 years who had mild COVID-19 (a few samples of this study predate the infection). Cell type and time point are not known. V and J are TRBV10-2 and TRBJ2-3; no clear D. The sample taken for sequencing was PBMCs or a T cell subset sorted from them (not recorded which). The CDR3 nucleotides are TGCGCCAGCAGTGAGTCGCGAGCAGTCGTTGGTACGCAGTATTTT. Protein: CASSESRAVVGTQYF.